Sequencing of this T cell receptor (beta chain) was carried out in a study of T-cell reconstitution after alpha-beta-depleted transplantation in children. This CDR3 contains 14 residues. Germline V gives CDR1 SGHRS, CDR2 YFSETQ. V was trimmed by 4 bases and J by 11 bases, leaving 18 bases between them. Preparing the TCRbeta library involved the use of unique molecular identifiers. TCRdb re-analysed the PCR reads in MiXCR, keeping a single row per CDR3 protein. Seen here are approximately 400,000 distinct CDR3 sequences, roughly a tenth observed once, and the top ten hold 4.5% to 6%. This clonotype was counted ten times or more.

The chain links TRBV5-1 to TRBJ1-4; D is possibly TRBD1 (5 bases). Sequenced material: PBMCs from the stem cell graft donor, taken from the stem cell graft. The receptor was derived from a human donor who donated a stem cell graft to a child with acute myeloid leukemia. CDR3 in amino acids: CASSPGTATLKLFF. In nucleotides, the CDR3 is TGCGCCAGCAGCCCTGGGACGGCTACGCTGAAACTGTTTTTT.